This TCR beta chain is drawn from a study of T cells after yellow fever vaccination. TCRdb processed the 5' RACE reads anew with MiXCR; each CDR3 protein has one entry. The top ten hold around an eighth of the sample, which has 450,000 to 600,000 distinct CDR3 sequences, roughly 13% seen once. This TCR came from a man aged 25-45 years who received the YFV17D yellow fever vaccine. The sample in question was PBMCs, obtained on the day of the yellow fever booster vaccination.

This chain's CDR3 is CASSFRGEGYEQFF. The CDR3 DNA reads TGTGCCAGTAGTTTCAGGGGCGAGGGGTATGAGCAGTTCTTC. The V call is TRBV19, the J call TRBJ2-1; a weak D match, TRBD1 (6 bases). This CDR3 has 14 amino acids. V lost 5 bases and J lost 8, with 16 bases in between. Germline V gene data show CDR1 as LNHDA and CDR2 as SQIVND (reference sequence).